This T cell receptor beta chain is from a study of cytomegalovirus exposure and HLA in healthy donors. Study as a whole: One earlier analysis, a look at 180 million or so T cells, found roughly 110 million unique TCR beta sequences. Most donors, 70% to 85% of some 400 genotyped, fell in the Caucasian-associated ancestry cluster.

The V gene lost 4 bases and the J gene lost 4 bases, with 15 bases spanning the gap. CDR3 size: 15 residues. Germline CDR1 reads LGHNA; CDR2 reads YNFKEQ. The PCR made use of 60 Vbeta and 13 Jbeta primers. Profiled with immunoSEQ multiplex PCR; TCRdb holds only in-frame clones, not every one. The sample holds 180,000 or so clones; 60% to 85% are singletons and the top ten take 2.9%. With respect to this clone: Its antigen is not identified.

Study-wide findings and caveats: Reports state that TCR beta sequences accurately predicted most subjects' HLA-A and HLA-B alleles.

V usage is TRBV4-2 and J usage is TRBJ2-3; D is ambiguous. The material sequenced was PBMCs. This clonotype originated in a male donor in good health and CMV-seronegative. The CDR3 nucleotides read TGTGCCAGCAGCCTTCCCTCTCTCTCGGCAGATACGCAGTATTTT. Protein product: CASSLPSLSADTQYF.